A single sample is the source of the 12 T cell receptor beta chains below, sequenced in a study of vaccination and CD4 T cells after COVID-19. Sequencing of DNA taken from cultured CD4+ T cells relied on the Oncomine TCR Beta short-read assay. A single record per CDR3 protein comes from TCRdb applying MiXCR to the PCR reads. The profile covers 17,000 or so distinct CDR3 sequences, with roughly 40% appearing a single time and roughly 8.9% taken by the ten largest. Treatment described: roughly 10-day PBMC culture with coronavirus spike peptide pools or control peptides (ViraFEST assay). No cognate antigen is known for these TCRs. Sequenced input: CD4+ T cells from blood, cultured in vitro. These TCRs come from a human donor who had recovered from COVID-19.

J is TRBJ2-7 and V is TRBV19; 9 bases map to TRBD1. The CDR3 length is 15 residues. CDR1 and CDR2 (germline): LNHDA, SQIVND (reference sequence). V lost 7 bases and J lost 0; bases outside the gene matches: 7. DNA of the CDR3: TGTGCCAGTACCATAGGGACAGGGAGCTCCTACGAGCAGTACTTC. Translation: CASTIGTGSSYEQYF.

In its sample, this clonotype was seen a few times. The chain links TRBV6-2 or TRBV6-3 to TRBJ2-1; weak D call: TRBD2 (5 bases). Per the germline V gene, CDR1 is MNHEY and CDR2 is SVGEGT. The CDR3 extends over 15 amino acids. V was clipped by 6 bases and J by 0 bases, with 12 bases between them. The CDR3 coding sequence is TGTGCCAGCAGGAGGGAGTTTGCCTCCTACAATGAGCAGTTCTTC. It encodes CASRREFASYNEQFF.

The chain is built from TRBV11-2 and TRBJ2-5; tentatively, D is TRBD2 (6 bases). The CDR3 runs 15 residues. The V and J ends lost 3 bases and 2 bases respectively, with 13 bases between them. From germline, CDR1 is SGHAT and CDR2 FQNNGV. CDR3 loop: CASSFYGGNQETQYF. The CDR3 region has the DNA TGTGCCAGCAGCTTTTACGGGGGAAATCAAGAGACCCAGTACTTC.

The gene calls are TRBV6-1 and TRBJ1-5, with a tentative D call TRBD1 (6 bases). Germline lookup yields CDR1 MNHNS and CDR2 SASEGT. This CDR3 has 14 residues. Trimming pared 7 bases from V and 1 base from J, leaving 11 bases between. CDR3 amino acids: CASTLGASNQPQHF. The CDR3 bases are TGTGCCAGCACCCTGGGGGCGAGCAATCAGCCCCAGCATTTT.

This clonotype was seen a single time. The rearrangement joins TRBV27 to TRBJ2-7, with a weak D call TRBD1 (6 bases). Germline V gene lookup returns CDR1 MNHEY and CDR2 SMNVEV (reference sequence). V was cut by 3 bases and J by 0 bases, with 9 bases left in between. The CDR3 extends over 14 amino acids. The DNA for the CDR3 is TGTGCCAGCAGTTTTACAGGGCTCTCCTACGAGCAGTACTTC. Translating gives CASSFTGLSYEQYF.

This sequence joins TRBV7-2 and TRBJ1-5; TRBD1 agrees at 9 bases. The CDR3 covers 14 residues. The V segment lost 5 bases and the J segment 6 bases; nucleotides outside the gene matches: 5. Germline V CDR1 and CDR2: SGHTA, FQGNSA. CDR3 DNA sequence: TGTGCCAGCAGCATGAGACAGGGGGGTCAGCCCCAGCATTTT. It specifies CASSMRQGGQPQHF. The complete variable domain, with remaining parts taken from reference TRBV7-2 and TRBJ1-5, reads GAGVSQSPSNKVTEKGKDVELRCDPISGHTALYWYRQSLGQGLEFLIYFQGNSAPDKSGLPSDRFSAERTGGSVSTLTIQRTQQEDSAVYLCASSMRQGGQPQHFGDGTRLSIL.

A few counts support this clonotype. This chain connects TRBV2 to TRBJ1-1; D uncertain. Trimming removed 3 bases at V and 3 bases at J, with 8 bases between. This CDR3 has 13 amino acids. The germline gives CDR1 SNHLY, CDR2 FYNNEI. In DNA, the CDR3 is TGTGCCAGCAGTGAGGCCAGAGACACTGAAGCTTTCTTT. Translated, it gives CASSEARDTEAFF.

The V and J genes are TRBV28 and TRBJ2-7; no reliable D call. The germline gives CDR1 MDHEN, CDR2 SYDVKM. Trimming left V 2 bases short and J 12 bases short, with 17 bases between. The CDR3 runs to 13 residues. The CDR3 coding sequence is TGTGCCAGCAGTTTAGAGGTACGGGCAGCCCTGTACTTC. This gives the protein CASSLEVRAALYF.

The V and J genes are TRBV7-3 and TRBJ2-5; unclear D gene. Germline CDR1 SGHTA, CDR2 FQGTGA. Trimming stripped 2 bases from V and 3 bases from J, with 7 bases between. CDR3 length equals 13 residues. The chain's CDR3 is CASSLATEETQYF. Written as DNA, the CDR3 is TGTGCCAGCAGCTTAGCGACGGAAGAGACCCAGTACTTC.

This clonotype was seen only a few times. The genes are TRBV6-9 and TRBJ1-5; 7 bases are shared with TRBD1. Germline V lookup: CDR1 MNHGY, CDR2 SVAAGI. Germline trimming cut 0 bases from V and 0 bases from J; bases unmatched to any gene: 14. The CDR3 totals 20 residues. CDR3 region: CASSYSDRRGPWYSNQPQHF. Written as DNA, the CDR3 is TGTGCCAGCAGTTATTCCGACAGAAGGGGGCCATGGTATAGCAATCAGCCCCAGCATTTT.

This clonotype has a single count. The chain joins TRBV2 to TRBJ2-5, with D unclear. Germline assignment: CDR1 SNHLY and CDR2 FYNNEI. V was shortened by 5 bases and J by 9 bases, with 10 bases between the two germline ends. The CDR3 consists of 11 residues. CDR3 region: CASSTGLAQYF. The CDR3 DNA sequence: TGTGCCAGCAGTACGGGTTTGGCCCAGTACTTC.

This clonotype has just a few counts. The genes are TRBV6-1 and TRBJ2-2; 12 bases match TRBD2. J lost 6 bases, V lost 7 bases, and 6 bases had no gene match. The V gene's germline CDR1 is MNHNS and CDR2 SASEGT. CDR3 size: 15 residues. The CDR3 region is CASTRLAGASGELFF. DNA of the CDR3: TGTGCCAGCACCCGACTAGCGGGAGCATCCGGGGAGCTGTTTTTT.